This T cell receptor beta chain was captured in a study of regulatory T cells in long-lasting Graves disease. Findings and limits, study-wide: Persistent disease samples used TRBV28, TRBJ1-2 and TRBJ2-5 preferentially.

Investigators prepared the TCR beta libraries by applying iRepertoire HTBI primers and Arm-PCR of CDR3 regions. TCRdb used MiXCR to reprocess the multiplex PCR reads, holding one entry per CDR3 protein. This table holds 400,000 to 450,000 distinct CDR3 sequences, about a sixth found once. This CDR3 has 14 amino acids. Germline CDR1 DFQATT, CDR2 SNEGSKA (reference sequence). V was clipped by 6 bases and J by 3 bases, with 18 bases between them. In this sample, this clonotype turned up many times. What it binds is not known. Time point specified: newly diagnosed GD, antithyroid drugs for less than 3 months. PBMC RNA served as the TCR library source. The data were also submitted as part of a second study, on T cells in Graves' hyperthyroidism and ophthalmopathy. Turning to that study: The HTBI primer set drove a first-round RT-PCR of the TCR CDR3.

The rearrangement links TRBV20-1 to TRBJ2-7; either TRBD1 or TRBD2 may supply D (5 bases each). This receptor was obtained from a woman in her thirties with Graves disease. The sample in question was peripheral blood mononuclear cells (PBMCs), obtained at new diagnosis, from a patient treated with antithyroid drugs. The DNA for the CDR3 is TGCAGTGCCCCCCACGGGGCTTCAGTCTACGAGCAGTACTTC. Translated, it gives CSAPHGASVYEQYF.